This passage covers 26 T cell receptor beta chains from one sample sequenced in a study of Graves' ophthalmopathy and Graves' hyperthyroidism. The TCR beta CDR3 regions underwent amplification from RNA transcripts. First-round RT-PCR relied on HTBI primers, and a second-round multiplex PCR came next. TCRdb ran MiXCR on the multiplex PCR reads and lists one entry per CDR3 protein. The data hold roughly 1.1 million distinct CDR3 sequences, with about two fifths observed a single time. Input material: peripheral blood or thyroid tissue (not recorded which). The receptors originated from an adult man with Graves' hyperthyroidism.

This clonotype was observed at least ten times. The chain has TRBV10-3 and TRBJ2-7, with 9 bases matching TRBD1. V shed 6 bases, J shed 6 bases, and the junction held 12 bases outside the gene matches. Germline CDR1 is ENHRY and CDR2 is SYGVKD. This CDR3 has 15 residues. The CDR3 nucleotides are TGTGCCATCAGGCCGGGACAGGGCAACGTAGGCGAGCAGTACTTC. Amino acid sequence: CAIRPGQGNVGEQYF.

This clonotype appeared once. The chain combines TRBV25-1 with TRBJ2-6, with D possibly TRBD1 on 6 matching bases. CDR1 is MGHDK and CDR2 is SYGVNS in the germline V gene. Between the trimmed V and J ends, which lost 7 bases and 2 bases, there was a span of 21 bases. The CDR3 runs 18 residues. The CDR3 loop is CASNLEGQGKAGANVLTF. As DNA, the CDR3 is TGTGCCAGCAACCTCGAGGGGCAGGGGAAGGCTGGGGCCAACGTCCTGACTTTC.

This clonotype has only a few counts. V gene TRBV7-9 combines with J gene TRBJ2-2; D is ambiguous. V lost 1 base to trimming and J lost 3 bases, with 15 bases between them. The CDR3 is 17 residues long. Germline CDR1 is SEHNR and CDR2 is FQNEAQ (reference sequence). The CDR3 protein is CASSLVPGQVHTGELFF. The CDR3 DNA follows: TGTGCCAGCAGCTTAGTCCCTGGGCAGGTCCACACCGGGGAGCTGTTTTTT.

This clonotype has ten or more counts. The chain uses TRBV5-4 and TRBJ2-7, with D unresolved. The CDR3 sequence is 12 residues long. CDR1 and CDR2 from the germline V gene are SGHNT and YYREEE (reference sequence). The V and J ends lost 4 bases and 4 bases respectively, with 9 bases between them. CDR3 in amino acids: CASSQDLYEQYF. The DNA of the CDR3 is TGTGCCAGCAGCCAGGACCTTTACGAGCAGTACTTC.

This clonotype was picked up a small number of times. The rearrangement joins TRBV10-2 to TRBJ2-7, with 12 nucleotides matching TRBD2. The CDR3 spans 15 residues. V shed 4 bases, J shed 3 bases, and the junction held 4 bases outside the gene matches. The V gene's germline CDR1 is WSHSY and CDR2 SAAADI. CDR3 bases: TGCGCCAGCAGTGCCGGACTAGCGGGGATCTACGAGCAGTACTTC. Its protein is CASSAGLAGIYEQYF.

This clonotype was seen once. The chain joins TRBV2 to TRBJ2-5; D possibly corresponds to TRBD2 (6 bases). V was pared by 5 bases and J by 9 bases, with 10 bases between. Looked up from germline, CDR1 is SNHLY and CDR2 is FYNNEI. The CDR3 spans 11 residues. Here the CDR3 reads CASSSSGSQYF. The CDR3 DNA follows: TGTGCCAGCAGTAGTAGCGGTTCCCAGTACTTC.

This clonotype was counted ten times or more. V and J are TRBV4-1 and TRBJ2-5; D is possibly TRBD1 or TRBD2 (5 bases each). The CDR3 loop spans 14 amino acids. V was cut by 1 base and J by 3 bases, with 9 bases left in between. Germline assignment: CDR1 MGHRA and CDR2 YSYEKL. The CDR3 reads CASSQARGKETQYF. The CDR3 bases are TGCGCCAGCAGCCAAGCTCGGGGCAAAGAGACCCAGTACTTC.

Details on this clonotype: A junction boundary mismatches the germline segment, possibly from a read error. The DNA of the CDR3 is TGCGCCAGCAGCCAAGAGGGTCCGGGACGCCGATCCTACGAGCAGTACTTC. Its translation: CASSQEGPGRRSYEQYF. The chain has TRBV7-2 and TRBJ2-7; D could derive from TRBD1 or TRBD2 (5 bases each). The CDR3 loop spans 17 amino acids. Germline lookup yields CDR1 SGHTA and CDR2 FQGNSA.

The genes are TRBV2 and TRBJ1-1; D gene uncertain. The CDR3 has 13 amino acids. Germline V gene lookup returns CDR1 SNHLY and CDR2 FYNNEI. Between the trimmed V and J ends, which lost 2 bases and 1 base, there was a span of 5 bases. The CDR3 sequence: CASSEKENTEAFF. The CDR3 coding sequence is TGTGCCAGCAGTGAAAAGGAGAACACTGAAGCTTTCTTT.

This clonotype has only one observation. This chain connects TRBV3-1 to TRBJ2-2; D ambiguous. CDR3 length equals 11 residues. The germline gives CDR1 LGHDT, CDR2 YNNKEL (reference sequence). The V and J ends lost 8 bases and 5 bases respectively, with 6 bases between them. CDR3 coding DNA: TGTGCCAGCGTAGGTACCGGGGAGCTGTTTTTT. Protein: CASVGTGELFF.

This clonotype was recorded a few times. Written as DNA, the CDR3 is TGCGCCAGCAGCCAAGATATAGTAGGACAGGTTGTCTATGGCTACACCTTC. Amino acids: CASSQDIVGQVVYGYTF. The genes are TRBV4-3 and TRBJ1-2, with TRBD1 matching over 7 bases. The length of the CDR3 is 17 residues. J was trimmed by 4 bases and V by 0 bases; bases with no gene match: 11. Germline assignment: CDR1 LGHNA and CDR2 YSLEER.

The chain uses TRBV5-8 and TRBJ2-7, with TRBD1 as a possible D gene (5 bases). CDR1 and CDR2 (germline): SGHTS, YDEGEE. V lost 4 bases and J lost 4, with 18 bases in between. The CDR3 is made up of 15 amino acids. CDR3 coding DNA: TGTGCCAGCAGCCCGCAACCAGGGTTAGGTTACGAGCAGTACTTC. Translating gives CASSPQPGLGYEQYF.

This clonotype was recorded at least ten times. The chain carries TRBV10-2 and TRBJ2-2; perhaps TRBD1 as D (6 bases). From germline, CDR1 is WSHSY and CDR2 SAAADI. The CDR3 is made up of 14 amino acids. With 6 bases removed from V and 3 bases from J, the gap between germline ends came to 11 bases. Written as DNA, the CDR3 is TGCGCCAGCAGGAGACAGGAGCACACCGGGGAGCTGTTTTTT. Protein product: CASRRQEHTGELFF.

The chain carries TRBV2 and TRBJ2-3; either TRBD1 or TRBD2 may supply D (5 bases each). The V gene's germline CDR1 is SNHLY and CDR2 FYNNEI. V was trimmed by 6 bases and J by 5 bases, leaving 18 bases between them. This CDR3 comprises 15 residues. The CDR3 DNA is TGTGCCAGCAGCTTAAGGGACCATCCGGGAGATACGCAGTATTTT. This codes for CASSLRDHPGDTQYF.

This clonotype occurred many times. The CDR3 region is CASSGQYEQYF. The CDR3 nucleotides are TGTGCCAGCAGTGGACAGTACGAGCAGTACTTC. The chain uses TRBV2 and TRBJ2-7, with D maybe TRBD1 (5 bases). Looked up from germline, CDR1 is SNHLY and CDR2 is FYNNEI. V was pared by 4 bases and J by 4 bases, with 5 bases between. CDR3 length equals 11 residues.

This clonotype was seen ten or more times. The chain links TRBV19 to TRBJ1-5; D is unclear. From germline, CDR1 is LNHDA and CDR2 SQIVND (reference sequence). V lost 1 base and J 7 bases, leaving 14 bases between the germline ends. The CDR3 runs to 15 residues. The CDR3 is CASSIVSGVGQPQHF. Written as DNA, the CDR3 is TGTGCCAGTAGTATAGTTTCCGGGGTAGGGCAGCCCCAGCATTTT.

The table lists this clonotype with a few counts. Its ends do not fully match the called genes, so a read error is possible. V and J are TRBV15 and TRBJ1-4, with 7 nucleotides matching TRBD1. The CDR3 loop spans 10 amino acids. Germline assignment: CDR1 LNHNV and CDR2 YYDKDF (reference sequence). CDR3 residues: CATSRDRLQF. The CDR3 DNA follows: TGTGCCACCAGCAGGGACAGGCTTCAGTTT.

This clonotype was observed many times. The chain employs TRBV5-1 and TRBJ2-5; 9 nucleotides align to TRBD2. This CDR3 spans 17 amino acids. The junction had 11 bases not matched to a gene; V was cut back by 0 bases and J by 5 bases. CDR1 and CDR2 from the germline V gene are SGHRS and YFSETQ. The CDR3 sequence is CASSLARGLAVEETQYF. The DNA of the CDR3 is TGCGCCAGCAGCTTGGCGAGGGGACTAGCTGTCGAGGAGACCCAGTACTTC.

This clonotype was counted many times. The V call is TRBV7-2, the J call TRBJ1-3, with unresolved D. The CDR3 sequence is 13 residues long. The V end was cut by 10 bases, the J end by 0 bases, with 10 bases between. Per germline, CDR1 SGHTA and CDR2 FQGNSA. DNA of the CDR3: TGTGCCACCGATGGCAACTCTGGAAACACCATATATTTT. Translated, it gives CATDGNSGNTIYF.

The CDR3: CASSHGLLTSPGQGRGETQYF. CDR3 nucleotide sequence: TGTGCCAGCAGCCACGGACTATTAACGTCACCGGGACAGGGAAGGGGAGAGACCCAGTACTTC. J is TRBJ2-5 and V is TRBV7-9; TRBD1 agrees at 9 bases. This CDR3 is 21 amino acids long. The germline V gene encodes CDR1 SEHNR and CDR2 FQNEAQ (reference sequence). Losses at the gene ends were 5 bases for V and 4 bases for J; bases not matched to a gene: 26.

The CDR3 loop reads CASSPISGYGYTF. In nucleotides, the CDR3 is TGTGCCAGCAGCCCGATTTCAGGGTATGGCTACACCTTC. J is TRBJ1-2 and V is TRBV7-2; D might be TRBD1 (5 bases). Trimming removed 5 bases from V and 5 bases from J, with 12 bases in between. The CDR3 covers 13 residues. Germline V gene sequence: CDR1 SGHTA, CDR2 FQGNSA.

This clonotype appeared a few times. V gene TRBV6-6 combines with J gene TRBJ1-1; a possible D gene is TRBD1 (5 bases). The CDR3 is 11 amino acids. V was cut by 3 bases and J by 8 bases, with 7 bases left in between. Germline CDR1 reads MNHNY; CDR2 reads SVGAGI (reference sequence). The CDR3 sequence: CASSYPGEAFF. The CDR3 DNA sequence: TGTGCCAGCAGTTATCCAGGGGAAGCTTTCTTT.

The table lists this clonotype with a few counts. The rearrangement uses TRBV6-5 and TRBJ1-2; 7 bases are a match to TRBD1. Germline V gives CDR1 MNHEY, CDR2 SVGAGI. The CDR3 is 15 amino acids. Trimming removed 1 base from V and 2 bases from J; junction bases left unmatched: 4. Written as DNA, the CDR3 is TGTGCCAGCAGTTACTATGGCAGGGGGAACTATGGCTACACCTTC. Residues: CASSYYGRGNYGYTF.

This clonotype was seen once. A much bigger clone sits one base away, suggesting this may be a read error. The CDR3 coding sequence is TGTGCCAGCAGCGTAGCTCCCAGTCGCGCCGAGCAGTACTTC. Encoded protein: CASSVAPSRAEQYF. The chain joins TRBV9 to TRBJ2-7; D is unresolved. This CDR3 comprises 14 residues. V lost 0 bases, J lost 6 bases, and 13 bases lay in between. CDR1 and CDR2 (germline): SGDLS, YYNGEE.

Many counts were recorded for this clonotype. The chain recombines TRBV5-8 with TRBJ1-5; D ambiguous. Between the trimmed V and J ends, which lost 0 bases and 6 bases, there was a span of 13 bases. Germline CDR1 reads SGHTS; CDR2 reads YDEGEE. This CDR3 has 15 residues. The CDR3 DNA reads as TGTGCCAGCAGCTTGGTGGCTGTTACTGGTCAGCCCCAGCATTTT. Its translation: CASSLVAVTGQPQHF.

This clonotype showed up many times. DNA for the CDR3: TGTGCCAGTAGTATCCGCACAGGGCAGTCTGGGGCCAACGTCCTGACTTTC. Translating gives CASSIRTGQSGANVLTF. V usage is TRBV19 and J usage is TRBJ2-6, with a tentative D call TRBD1 (6 bases). The CDR3 runs to 17 residues. V lost 3 bases to trimming and J lost 1 base, with 13 bases between them. Germline CDR1 and CDR2: LNHDA and SQIVND (reference sequence). Filled out from reference TRBV19 and TRBJ2-6, the complete variable domain reads DGGITQSPKYLFRKEGQNVTLSCEQNLNHDAMYWYRQDPGQGLRLIYYSQIVNDFQKGDIAEGYSVSREKKESFPLTVTSAQKNPTAFYLCASSIRTGQSGANVLTFGAGSRLTVL.